This T cell receptor (beta chain) was obtained from a study of monozygotic twins with inflammatory bowel disease. Germline CDR1 MNHEY, CDR2 SMNVEV (reference sequence). This CDR3 has 14 amino acids. Using the 5' RACE reads, TCRdb records one entry per CDR3 protein without DNA. The table lists 350,000 to 550,000 distinct CDR3 sequences, with 2% to 2.5% in the top ten. The sequence came from a human donor with ulcerative colitis or Crohn's disease, or a healthy co-twin of an affected twin (not recorded which). The chain couples TRBV27 to TRBJ2-1; without DNA, the TCRdb call of TRBD2 cannot be checked. The sequenced material came from blood. The CDR3 is CASSLGGNANEQFF.